This entry describes one T cell receptor (beta chain). Its antigen is unknown. The assay was immunoSEQ multiplex PCR, and TCRdb's table has in-frame clones only and misses some. The table has about 100,000 clones, roughly 80% seen once. The germline V gene has CDR1 SNHLY and CDR2 FYNNEI. Losses at the gene ends were 7 bases for V and 6 bases for J; bases not matched to a gene: 3. The CDR3 covers 12 residues. The sample comes from a study of radiotherapy plus CTLA-4 blockade in lung cancer. General observations from the study: TCR clones from tumors expanded in blood after radiotherapy plus ipilimumab.

This chain connects TRBV2 to TRBJ2-7, with 10 positions matching TRBD2. The specimen was peripheral blood, collected from a patient treated with radiotherapy plus ipilimumab. The source of this sequence is a human donor with non-small cell lung cancer who had stable disease on radiotherapy plus ipilimumab. CDR3 nucleotides: TGTGCCAGCACTAGCGGGGGATTCGAGCAGTACTTC. Amino acids: CASTSGGFEQYF.